Listed below are T cell receptor beta chains from one sample, sequenced in a study of cytotoxic CD8 clonotypes in ibrutinib-treated CLL. Method: immunoSEQ multiplex PCR; TCRdb's copy keeps in-frame clones and lacks some. This table holds 40,000 to 55,000 clones, roughly 80% found once. Sequenced here: PBMCs, sampled after 24 months of ibrutinib treatment. These receptors all come from a human donor with chronic lymphocytic leukemia. The CDR3 runs from the conserved cysteine through the conserved F or W. Each record gives: D gene, V gene, CDR3 length, J gene, clone size, CDR3 protein, CDR3 DNA. D genes are given only for firm matches. Clone size, where shown, is once, few, many, or a class for clones that have expanded.

>TRBD1|TRBV7-9|13|TRBJ1-1|NA
CASSLGTGSEAFF
TGTGCCAGCAGCTTAGGGACAGGGTCTGAAGCTTTCTTT
>NA|TRBV6-5|12|TRBJ1-4|NA
CASSYEGDKLFF
TGTGCCAGCAGTTACGAGGGGGACAAACTGTTTTTT
>NA|TRBV19|18|TRBJ2-7|NA
CASSIGNGIRVGSPEQYF
TGTGCCAGTAGTATAGGAAATGGAATCCGAGTGGGAAGCCCGGAGCAGTACTTC
>TRBD2|TRBV5-1|15|TRBJ2-7|few
CASSPGGSPPHEQYF
TGCGCCAGCAGCCCGGGCGGGAGCCCCCCCCACGAGCAGTACTTC
>NA|TRBV29-1|13|TRBJ1-5|few
CSVQVNSNQPQHF
TGCAGCGTACAGGTTAATAGCAATCAGCCCCAGCATTTT
>TRBD1|TRBV7-8|17|TRBJ2-7|NA
CASSRGTGGQGGYEQYF
TGTGCCAGCAGCCGAGGGACGGGGGGACAGGGTGGGTACGAGCAGTACTTC
>NA|TRBV6-5|16|TRBJ2-2|NA
CASSYGVLSATGELFF
TGTGCCAGCAGTTATGGAGTACTATCTGCCACCGGGGAGCTGTTTTTT
>NA|TRBV29-1|13|TRBJ2-1|once
CSAPDASYNEQFF
TGCAGCGCTCCGGACGCTTCCTACAATGAGCAGTTCTTC
>TRBD2|TRBV4-3|16|TRBJ2-7|once
CASSQERVAGTYEQYF
TGCGCCAGCAGCCAAGAGAGAGTAGCGGGCACCTACGAGCAGTACTTC
>NA|TRBV14|15|TRBJ2-5|NA
CASSQDLRTPGTQYF
TGTGCCAGCAGCCAAGATCTGCGGACGCCGGGGACCCAGTACTTC
>TRBD1|TRBV10-3|13|TRBJ2-7|NA
CAISPGQGNEQYF
TGTGCCATCAGCCCGGGACAGGGAAACGAGCAGTACTTC
>TRBD1|TRBV7-2|15|TRBJ2-7|NA
CASGRPDRGTYEQYF
TGTGCCAGCGGCCGCCCGGACAGGGGAACCTACGAGCAGTACTTC
>NA|TRBV6-9|11|TRBJ2-2|NA
CASSRGGELFF
TGTGCCAGCAGTCGGGGCGGGGAGCTGTTTTTT
>NA|TRBV6-6|13|TRBJ1-2|NA
CASSLPDPRGYTF
TGTGCCAGCAGCCTCCCGGACCCTCGGGGCTACACCTTC
>TRBD2|TRBV10-3|15|TRBJ2-1|NA
CAITELAGGYNEQFF
TGTGCCATCACCGAGCTAGCGGGAGGGTACAATGAGCAGTTCTTC
>NA|TRBV30|17|TRBJ2-7|NA
CAWTLPPSTGGSYEQYF
TGTGCCTGGACCCTCCCCCCCTCTACCGGGGGCTCCTACGAGCAGTACTTC
>NA|TRBV27|14|TRBJ2-1|NA
CASSFERSYNEQFF
TGTGCCAGCAGTTTCGAGCGCTCCTACAATGAGCAGTTCTTC
>NA|TRBV5-1|15|TRBJ2-7|NA
CASSQTGASSYEQYF
TGCGCCAGCAGCCAGACCGGGGCATCCTCCTACGAGCAGTACTTC
>TRBD1|TRBV27|15|TRBJ1-2|NA
CASSLATGGNYGYTF
TGTGCCAGCAGTTTAGCCACAGGGGGTAACTATGGCTACACCTTC
>NA|TRBV9|15|TRBJ2-1|few
CASSVGLNPYNEQFF
TGTGCCAGCAGCGTAGGGTTAAACCCCTACAATGAGCAGTTCTTC
>NA|TRBV5-1|13|TRBJ2-5|NA
CASSHRQAETQYF
TGCGCCAGCAGCCACAGACAGGCAGAGACCCAGTACTTC
>NA|TRBV4-1|12|TRBJ1-1|NA
CASSTGNTEAFF
TGCGCCAGCAGCACCGGGAACACTGAAGCTTTCTTT
>TRBD2|TRBV25-1|14|TRBJ2-5|NA
CASSGGGGRETQYF
TGTGCCAGCAGTGGGGGGGGAGGACGGGAGACCCAGTACTTC
>TRBD1|TRBV25-1|17|TRBJ2-2|NA
CASSERAGGAATGELFF
TGTGCCAGCAGTGAGAGGGCAGGGGGCGCGGCGACCGGGGAGCTGTTTTTT
>TRBD2|TRBV12-5|15|TRBJ2-5|NA
CASGLYAGGRETQYF
TGTGCTAGTGGTTTGTACGCCGGGGGGAGGGAGACCCAGTACTTC
>NA|TRBV15|16|TRBJ1-1|NA
CATSREKGGRNTEAFF
TGTGCCACCAGCAGAGAGAAAGGCGGAAGGAACACTGAAGCTTTCTTT
>TRBD2|TRBV19|16|TRBJ2-5|NA
CASSIGGGRAQETQYF
TGTGCCAGTAGTATAGGCGGCGGGAGGGCTCAAGAGACCCAGTACTTC
>TRBD2|TRBV29-1|15|TRBJ2-5|NA
CSAAASGRTQETQYF
TGCAGCGCTGCGGCTAGCGGGAGAACCCAAGAGACCCAGTACTTC
>TRBD1|TRBV10-3|14|TRBJ2-3|NA
CAISGTGGTDTQYF
TGTGCCATCAGTGGAACAGGGGGTACAGATACGCAGTATTTT
>NA|TRBV27|17|TRBJ1-2|NA
CASSLRFGSHREDGYTF
TGTGCCAGCAGTCTCAGATTCGGATCGCACAGGGAGGATGGCTACACCTTC
>NA|TRBV19|16|TRBJ2-6|NA
CASNIPAGAGANVLTF
TGTGCCAGTAACATTCCGGCCGGGGCCGGGGCCAACGTCCTGACTTTC
>NA|TRBV27|12|TRBJ1-5|NA
CASRSSNQPQHF
TGTGCCAGCCGTTCGAGCAATCAGCCCCAGCATTTT
>TRBD2|TRBV29-1|14|TRBJ2-3|NA
CSVVGEGSTDTQYF
TGCAGCGTTGTGGGGGAGGGGAGCACAGATACGCAGTATTTT
>NA|TRBV7-2|13|TRBJ1-5|few
CASSRDTNQPQHF
TGTGCCAGCAGCCGGGACACGAATCAGCCCCAGCATTTT
>TRBD1|TRBV27|17|TRBJ1-3|NA
CASSLRGGENAGNTIYF
TGTGCCAGCAGTTTAAGAGGGGGCGAAAATGCTGGAAACACCATATATTTT
>NA|TRBV10-3|17|TRBJ2-1|NA
CAISGGDASRTYNEQFF
TGTGCCATCAGTGGGGGCGATGCTTCTCGAACCTACAATGAGCAGTTCTTC
>NA|TRBV12-5|15|TRBJ2-5|NA
CASGPGASVQETQYF
TGTGCTAGTGGTCCCGGGGCTAGCGTCCAAGAGACCCAGTACTTC
>NA|TRBV7-9|13|TRBJ2-7|few
CASSLVWSYEQYF
TGTGCCAGCAGCCTAGTTTGGTCCTACGAGCAGTACTTC
>NA|TRBV5-1|15|TRBJ1-4|few
CASSLDGVDNEKLFF
TGCGCCAGCAGCTTGGATGGGGTCGATAATGAAAAACTGTTTTTT
>TRBD1|TRBV19|14|TRBJ1-2|NA
CASSPPGQAYGYTF
TGTGCCAGTAGTCCCCCGGGACAGGCCTATGGCTACACCTTC
>NA|TRBV7-9|15|TRBJ2-5|few
CASNSRGPSQETQYF
TGTGCCAGCAACTCCAGGGGCCCTTCTCAAGAGACCCAGTACTTC
>TRBD1|TRBV7-9|14|TRBJ1-4|NA
CASSQGQGNEKLFF
TGTGCCAGCAGCCAGGGACAGGGAAATGAAAAACTGTTTTTT
>TRBD1|TRBV5-4|14|TRBJ1-1|NA
CASSLGQGDIEAFF
TGTGCCAGCAGCTTGGGACAGGGCGACATTGAAGCTTTCTTT
>TRBD1|TRBV19|13|TRBJ1-4|NA
CASSDRGNEKLFF
TGTGCCAGTTCCGACAGGGGAAATGAAAAACTGTTTTTT
>NA|TRBV7-9|12|TRBJ2-1|NA
CASTLAVNEQFF
TGTGCCAGCACCTTAGCTGTCAATGAGCAGTTCTTC
>TRBD1|TRBV11-3|17|TRBJ2-2|NA
CASSPALGTGDTGELFF
TGTGCCAGCAGTCCCGCCCTCGGGACAGGGGACACCGGGGAGCTGTTTTTT
>NA|TRBV5-6|14|TRBJ2-3|NA
CASSFGGQTDTQYF
TGTGCCAGCAGCTTCGGCGGGCAGACAGATACGCAGTATTTT
>TRBD2|TRBV30|17|TRBJ2-1|few
CAWSRPGTSRTNNEQFF
TGTGCCTGGAGTCGTCCCGGGACTAGCCGTACGAACAATGAGCAGTTCTTC
>NA|TRBV6-5|12|TRBJ2-7|NA
CASSRTRYEQYF
TGTGCCAGCAGTCGGACTCGTTACGAGCAGTACTTC
>NA|TRBV29-1|9|TRBJ2-1|once
CSDSNEQFF
TGCAGCGATAGTAATGAGCAGTTCTTC
>NA|TRBV12-5|15|TRBJ1-4|NA
CASKSWGPVKEKLFF
TGTGCTAGTAAATCGTGGGGGCCCGTTAAGGAAAAACTGTTTTTT
>TRBD2|TRBV6-6|13|TRBJ2-3|NA
CASLERGADTQYF
TGTGCCAGCCTCGAGCGGGGCGCAGATACGCAGTATTTT
>TRBD1|TRBV29-1|12|TRBJ1-1|NA
CSAGQADTEAFF
TGCAGCGCTGGACAGGCGGACACTGAAGCTTTCTTT